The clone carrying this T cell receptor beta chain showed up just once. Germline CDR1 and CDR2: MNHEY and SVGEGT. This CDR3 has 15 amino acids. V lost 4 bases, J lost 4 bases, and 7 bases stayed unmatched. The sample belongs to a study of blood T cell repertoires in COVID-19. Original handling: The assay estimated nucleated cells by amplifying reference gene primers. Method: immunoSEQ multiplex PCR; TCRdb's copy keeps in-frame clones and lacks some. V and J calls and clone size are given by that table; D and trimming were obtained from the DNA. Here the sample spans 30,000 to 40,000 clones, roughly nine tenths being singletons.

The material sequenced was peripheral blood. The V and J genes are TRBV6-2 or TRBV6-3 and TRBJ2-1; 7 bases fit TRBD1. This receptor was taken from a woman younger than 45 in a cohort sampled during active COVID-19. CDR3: CASSSVGTVYNEQFF. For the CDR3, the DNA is TGTGCCAGCAGTTCCGTCGGGACAGTATACAATGAGCAGTTCTTC.